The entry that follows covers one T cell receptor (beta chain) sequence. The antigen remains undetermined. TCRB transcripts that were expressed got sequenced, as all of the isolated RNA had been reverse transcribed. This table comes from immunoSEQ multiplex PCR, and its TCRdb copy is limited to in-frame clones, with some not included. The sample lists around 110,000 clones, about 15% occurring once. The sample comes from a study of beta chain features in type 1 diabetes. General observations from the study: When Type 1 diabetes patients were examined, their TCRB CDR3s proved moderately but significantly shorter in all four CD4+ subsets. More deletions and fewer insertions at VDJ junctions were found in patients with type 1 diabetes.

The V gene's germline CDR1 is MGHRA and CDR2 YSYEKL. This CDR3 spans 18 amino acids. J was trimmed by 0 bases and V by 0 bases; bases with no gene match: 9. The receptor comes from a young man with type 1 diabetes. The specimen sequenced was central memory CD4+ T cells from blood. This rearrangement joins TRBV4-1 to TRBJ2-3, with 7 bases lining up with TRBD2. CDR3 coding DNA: TGCGCCAGCAGCCAAGATCAATTACTAGCGAATAGCACAGATACGCAGTATTTT. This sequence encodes CASSQDQLLANSTDTQYF.